Following are 14 T cell receptor beta chains from one sample sequenced in a study of blood T cell repertoires in COVID-19. Repertoires were generated with immunoSEQ multiplex PCR, while TCRdb's copy carries only in-frame clones and drops some. The sample contains about 96,000 clones, approximately 84% of which appear only once. Sequenced material: peripheral blood. These receptors came from an older woman with acute or convalescent COVID-19.

V is TRBV18 and J is TRBJ1-2; weak D call: TRBD1 (6 bases). The V end lost 2 bases, the J end lost 5 bases, and 9 bases lay between the germline ends. The germline V gene has CDR1 KGHSH and CDR2 LQKENI. The CDR3 has 13 amino acids. CDR3 DNA: TGTGCCAGCTCACCAACAGGGAATTATGGCTACACCTTC. Translated, it gives CASSPTGNYGYTF.

The chain has TRBV11-3 and TRBJ2-1; maybe TRBD1 (8 bases). Germline values: CDR1 SGHNT, CDR2 YENEEA. Trimming removed 4 bases at V and 0 bases at J, with 13 bases between. This CDR3 has 16 amino acids. CDR3 amino acids: CASSSYRGGSYNEQFF. CDR3 nucleotide sequence: TGTGCCAGCAGCTCTTACAGGGGGGGCTCCTACAATGAGCAGTTCTTC.

The chain links TRBV5-6 to TRBJ1-2; D not certain. CDR1 SGHDT and CDR2 YYEEEE come from the germline V gene. CDR3 size: 11 residues. V dropped 0 bases and J dropped 7 bases, with 4 bases sitting between them. CDR3 protein: CASSLAFGYTF. CDR3 in DNA: TGTGCCAGCAGCTTGGCCTTTGGCTACACCTTC.

This clone has just one count. The chain joins TRBV12-3 or TRBV12-4 to TRBJ2-5; a possible D gene is TRBD1 (5 bases). Between the trimmed V and J ends, which lost 6 bases and 2 bases, there was a span of 10 bases. CDR3 length: 13 amino acids. The CDR3 coding sequence is TGTGCCAGCAGCAACAGGAGACAAGAGACCCAGTACTTC. Amino acids: CASSNRRQETQYF.

The V call is TRBV7-9, the J call TRBJ1-5, with a tentative D call TRBD1 (5 bases). Germline values: CDR1 SEHNR, CDR2 FQNEAQ (reference sequence). This CDR3 is built from 13 residues. Trimming took off 6 bases at V and 5 bases at J, with 11 bases between the two ends. The DNA for the CDR3 is TGTGCCAGCAGTTCAGGAGGGGATCAGCCCCAGCATTTT. This gives the protein CASSSGGDQPQHF.

The chain joins TRBV5-1 to TRBJ2-7, with 7 bases fitting TRBD1. V trimming: 4 bases; J trimming: 5 bases; junction bases outside the gene matches: 6. The germline V gene has CDR1 SGHRS and CDR2 YFSETQ. There are 13 residues in the CDR3. The CDR3: CASSTGTANEQYF. The CDR3 bases are TGCGCCAGCAGCACTGGGACAGCTAACGAGCAGTACTTC.

The chain is built from TRBV18 and TRBJ2-5, with a weak D call TRBD1 (5 bases). The CDR3 contains 16 residues. Trimming took off 2 bases at V and 0 bases at J, with 13 bases between the two ends. Germline V gene lookup returns CDR1 KGHSH and CDR2 LQKENI. CDR3 region: CASSPDSLGYQETQYF. CDR3 DNA sequence: TGTGCCAGCTCACCAGACAGCCTGGGGTACCAAGAGACCCAGTACTTC. Complete variable domain (other parts from reference TRBV18 and TRBJ2-5): NAGVMQNPRHLVRRRGQEARLRCSPMKGHSHVYWYRQLPEEGLKFMVYLQKENIIDESGMPKERFSAEFPKEGPSILRIQQVVRGDSAAYFCASSPDSLGYQETQYFGPGTRLLVL.

The genes are TRBV11-2 and TRBJ1-4; 7 nucleotides line up with TRBD1. The CDR3 length is 15 residues. Germline V gene lookup returns CDR1 SGHAT and CDR2 FQNNGV. V lost 5 bases, J lost 5 bases, and 8 bases stayed unmatched. CDR3 coding DNA: TGTGCCAGCAGCCGATCCGGGACAGAGAATGAAAAACTGTTTTTT. Its protein is CASSRSGTENEKLFF.

This chain joins TRBV5-8 and TRBJ2-3; D might be TRBD1 (6 bases). This CDR3 region has 13 residues. V lost 4 bases and J lost 7, with 13 bases in between. Germline V gene data show CDR1 as SGHTS and CDR2 as YDEGEE. The CDR3, as DNA: TGTGCCAGCAGCGTAACAGGGTTGCATACGCAGTATTTT. Translation: CASSVTGLHTQYF.

V is TRBV6-6 and J is TRBJ1-2; a weak D match, TRBD1 (5 bases). The CDR3 contains 14 residues. Trimming pared 6 bases from V and 8 bases from J, leaving 19 bases between. CDR1 MNHNY and CDR2 SVGAGI come from the germline V gene (reference sequence). The CDR3 loop reads CASSRPTELGGYTF. The CDR3 region has the DNA TGTGCCAGCAGCCGGCCGACAGAGCTAGGGGGCTACACCTTC.

Written as DNA, the CDR3 is TGTGCCAGCAGTGGACTAGCGGGGGGGATGACCGGGGAGCTGTTTTTT. Its protein is CASSGLAGGMTGELFF. The J gene is TRBJ2-2, the V gene TRBV25-1, with 14 bases aligning to TRBD2. The CDR3 has 16 amino acids. In germline, CDR1 is MGHDK, CDR2 SYGVNS. V dropped 4 bases and J dropped 5; count of bases not matched to a gene: 3.

Ten or more counts support this clone. The chain couples TRBV30 to TRBJ1-2, with 7 bases fitting TRBD1. Trimming removed 4 bases from V and 4 bases from J; junction bases left unmatched: 21. The CDR3 extends over 18 amino acids. Germline V gene data show CDR1 as GTSNPN and CDR2 as SVGIG (reference sequence). The CDR3 region has the DNA TGTGCCTGGATACGACGCTTCTACAAAGACAGGGAAGGCTATGGCTACACCTTC. Translating it yields CAWIRRFYKDREGYGYTF. The complete variable domain, with remaining parts taken from reference TRBV30 and TRBJ1-2, reads SQTIHQWPATLVQPVGSPLSLECTVEGTSNPNLYWYRQAAGRGLQLLFYSVGIGQISSEVPQNLSASRPQDRQFILSSKKLLLSDSGFYLCAWIRRFYKDREGYGYTFGSGTRLTVV.

The chain employs TRBV7-5 and TRBJ1-3; the table names TRBD1, a call not compared with the DNA. TRBV7-5 is termed a pseudogene. The CDR3 has 15 amino acids. The CDR3 protein is CVRSLRDSSGNTIYF. As DNA, the CDR3 is TGTGTCAGAAGCTTAAGGGACAGCTCTGGAAACACCATATATTTT.

CDR3 bases: TGCGCCAGCAGCCAACTCCAGAGGGCGAACACCGGGGAGCTGTTTTTT. This codes for CASSQLQRANTGELFF. V usage is TRBV4-1 and J usage is TRBJ2-2; D may be TRBD2 (5 bases). CDR1 and CDR2 (germline): MGHRA, YSYEKL. The CDR3 is made up of 16 amino acids. The germline V and J ends were trimmed by 2 bases and 0 bases, with 10 bases remaining between them.